Below, 17 T cell receptor beta chains from the same sample are listed, as sequenced in a study of blood T cell repertoires in COVID-19. Sequenced by immunoSEQ multiplex PCR; TCRdb stores in-frame clones only, minus some. Among about 400,000 clones listed, roughly 85% were seen once. Sample: peripheral blood. The source of these receptors is a woman aged 25 to 39 with active or convalescent COVID-19.

The chain recombines TRBV2 with TRBJ2-1, with TRBD2 identical over 11 bases. Per the germline V gene, CDR1 is SNHLY and CDR2 is FYNNEI. This CDR3 is built from 15 residues. The V gene end was trimmed by 5 bases and the J gene end by 7 bases; junction bases not matched to a gene: 7. Written as DNA, the CDR3 is TGTGCCAGCAGTTCACTGGGACTAGCGGTGAATGAGCAGTTCTTC. Protein product: CASSSLGLAVNEQFF.

The chain uses TRBV4-2 and TRBJ2-7, with 7 bases identical to TRBD2. The CDR3 is 16 amino acids. V shed 0 bases and J 0 bases; nucleotides not matched to a gene: 5. The V gene's germline CDR1 is LGHNA and CDR2 YNFKEQ. CDR3 loop: CASSQDGGGISYEQYF. The DNA for the CDR3 is TGTGCCAGCAGCCAAGATGGGGGGGGAATCTCCTACGAGCAGTACTTC.

The V call is TRBV7-8, the J call TRBJ1-1; D not certain. V lost 2 bases, J lost 6 bases, and 13 bases lay in between. CDR1 is SGHVS and CDR2 is FQNEAQ in the germline V gene. CDR3 length: 14 residues. The CDR3 DNA is TGTGCCAGCAGCTTAAGTTCCAATTGGCCTGAAGCTTTCTTT. Its protein is CASSLSSNWPEAFF.

The J gene is TRBJ1-5, the V gene TRBV19, with D possibly being TRBD1 (5 bases). The CDR3 is 15 amino acids. Looked up from germline, CDR1 is LNHDA and CDR2 is SQIVND (reference sequence). The ends were cut back, 2 bases at V and 3 bases at J, with 11 bases in the middle. The DNA for the CDR3 is TGTGCCAGTAGTATACTGGGGCAGAACAATCAGCCCCAGCATTTT. This encodes CASSILGQNNQPQHF.

This rearrangement joins TRBV6-5 to TRBJ1-6; TRBD1 matches 9 bases. CDR1 MNHEY and CDR2 SVGAGI come from the germline V gene. This CDR3 is 14 amino acids long. Trimming cost V 7 bases and J 7 bases; bases outside gene matches: 5. CDR3 region: CASNTGTGNSPLHF. DNA of the CDR3: TGTGCCAGCAATACAGGGACAGGGAATTCACCCCTCCACTTT.

V is TRBV29-1 and J is TRBJ1-2; TRBD1 matches 8 bases. The length of the CDR3 is 15 residues. Per germline, CDR1 SQVTM and CDR2 ANQGSEA. The trim removed 4 bases at V and 8 bases at J, leaving 15 bases unmatched. CDR3 sequence: CSVVFQGARNGGYTF. The CDR3 bases are TGCAGCGTTGTTTTTCAGGGGGCGCGCAATGGAGGCTACACCTTC.

This clone was recorded a few times. The chain has TRBV29-1 and TRBJ1-1; D not resolved. Germline CDR1 reads SQVTM; CDR2 reads ANQGSEA. V was shortened by 7 bases and J by 3 bases, with 9 bases between the two germline ends. The CDR3 extends over 11 amino acids. CDR3 in DNA: TGCAGCGCCCTGGGAGACACTGAAGCTTTCTTT. It specifies CSALGDTEAFF.

The genes are TRBV6-6 and TRBJ1-5; D may be TRBD1 (6 bases). V was cut by 8 bases and J by 4 bases, with 21 bases left in between. The CDR3 contains 16 residues. Germline-derived CDR1 and CDR2 are MNHNY and SVGAGI (reference sequence). The CDR3 DNA reads as TGTGCCAGCCACCATAGGGGGGGGCCGGCTAATCAGCCCCAGCATTTT. Amino acids: CASHHRGGPANQPQHF.

The chain combines TRBV5-4 with TRBJ2-2, with unresolved D. Germline CDR1 SGHNT, CDR2 YYREEE (reference sequence). There are 14 residues in the CDR3. V was cut by 2 bases and J by 7 bases, with 12 bases left in between. CDR3 nucleotides: TGTGCCAGCAGCTTAGACGCTACGGGCGGGGAGCTGTTTTTT. As protein: CASSLDATGGELFF.

J is TRBJ1-4 and V is TRBV13, with TRBD1 matching over 8 bases. CDR3 length: 18 amino acids. Germline V gene sequence: CDR1 PRHDT, CDR2 FYEKMQ (reference sequence). The ends lost 5 bases at V and 8 bases at J; junction bases unmatched: 19. The CDR3 sequence: CASSATGTGLSSGEKLFF. CDR3 sequence (DNA): TGTGCCAGCAGCGCTACCGGGACAGGCTTGAGTTCGGGCGAAAAACTGTTTTTT.

The V call is TRBV6-5, the J call TRBJ1-2; possible D gene TRBD1, 5 bases. The V end lost 6 bases, the J end lost 5 bases, and 10 bases lay between the germline ends. The CDR3 runs 12 residues. Germline CDR1 is MNHEY and CDR2 is SVGAGI. The CDR3 region has the DNA TGTGCCAGCAGGCGTGGGGCTTATGGCTACACCTTC. This gives the protein CASRRGAYGYTF.

The chain joins TRBV24-1 to TRBJ2-1; TRBD1 aligns across 8 bases. The CDR3 sequence is 13 residues long. Per germline, CDR1 KGHDR and CDR2 SFDVKD. Trimming at V came to 5 bases and at J to 8 bases, leaving 4 bases not matched to a gene. In nucleotides, the CDR3 is TGTGCCACCAGTGCACCAGGGGGCCATGAGCAGTTCTTC. This gives the protein CATSAPGGHEQFF.

This chain uses TRBV3-1 (or the pseudogene TRBV3-2) with TRBJ1-2, with D unresolved. CDR1 LGHDT and CDR2 YNNKEL come from the germline V gene (reference sequence). Deletions cut 1 base from V and 5 bases from J, with 20 bases between. This CDR3 contains 17 residues. The DNA of the CDR3 is TGTGCCAGCAGCCAAGGCCCGGGAGGAGACGTCTCATATGGCTACACCTTC. Amino acid sequence: CASSQGPGGDVSYGYTF.

The chain carries TRBV12-3 or TRBV12-4 and TRBJ1-4; possibly TRBD1 for D (5 bases). V lost 11 bases, J lost 10 bases, and 20 bases lay in between. This CDR3 is built from 13 residues. The CDR3 here is CAAQRDLGGKLFF. CDR3 nucleotides: TGTGCCGCCCAGAGGGACCTGGGGGGAAAACTGTTTTTT.

J is TRBJ2-7 and V is TRBV19; 7 bases match TRBD1. The CDR3 has 13 amino acids. Germline V CDR1 and CDR2: LNHDA, SQIVND (reference sequence). The trim removed 3 bases at V and 4 bases at J, leaving 3 bases unmatched. CDR3 coding DNA: TGTGCCAGTAGTATCGACAGGGCTTACGAGCAGTACTTC. Protein: CASSIDRAYEQYF.

The gene calls are TRBV3-1 (or the pseudogene TRBV3-2) and TRBJ2-1; 11 bases agree with TRBD2. This CDR3 has 14 residues. V lost 4 bases to trimming and J lost 12 bases; unmatched junction nucleotides: 8. Germline V gene lookup returns CDR1 LGHDT and CDR2 YNNKEL (reference sequence). CDR3 region: CASSPPYLAGGQFF. CDR3 nucleotides: TGTGCCAGCAGCCCGCCGTATCTAGCGGGAGGGCAGTTCTTC.

This sequence joins TRBV27 and TRBJ2-3, with D possibly being TRBD2 (7 bases). The V gene lost 0 bases and the J gene lost 2 bases, with 12 bases spanning the gap. There are 16 residues in the CDR3. Germline CDR1 is MNHEY and CDR2 is SMNVEV (reference sequence). The CDR3: CASSLSYGGPTDTQYF. The CDR3 nucleotides read TGTGCCAGCAGTTTATCGTACGGGGGGCCCACAGATACGCAGTATTTT.